The 19 T cell receptor beta chains reported below all come from one sample, sequenced in a study of T cells in tuberculosis. Stated time point: new active TB diagnosis, blood taken before or within 7 days of starting treatment. Clones were sequenced by immunoSEQ multiplex PCR, and TCRdb holds only the in-frame ones, with some missing. In the table there are over 25,000 clones, 92% of which are singletons. This sample comprised PBMCs, obtained at tuberculosis diagnosis. Receptors were obtained from an adult with tuberculosis. Some clones in this sample may be carry-over from other donors' samples.

The chain carries TRBV14 and TRBJ2-3; 8 positions match TRBD1. Looked up from germline, CDR1 is SGHDN and CDR2 is FVKESK. The length of the CDR3 is 15 residues. Trimming removed 4 bases from V and 3 bases from J; junction bases left unmatched: 6. The CDR3 DNA is TGTGCCAGCAGCCTCAGGGGGCTTCAGACAGATACGCAGTATTTT. It yields the protein CASSLRGLQTDTQYF.

CDR3: CASSPASGGYNEQFF. The CDR3 nucleotides read TGTGCCAGCAGCCCGGCTAGCGGGGGGTACAATGAGCAGTTCTTC. V usage is TRBV11-2 and J usage is TRBJ2-1, with 11 bases that match TRBD2. In germline, CDR1 is SGHAT, CDR2 FQNNGV. The CDR3 totals 15 residues. Unmatched junction bases numbered 4, after V lost 5 bases and J lost 4 bases.

The V and J genes are TRBV10-2 and TRBJ2-3, with 9 bases aligning to TRBD2. Germline values: CDR1 WSHSY, CDR2 SAAADI. The CDR3 covers 14 residues. V shed 8 bases and J 1 base; nucleotides not matched to a gene: 4. The CDR3 loop is CASFLAGGTDTQYF. The CDR3 bases are TGCGCCAGCTTTTTAGCGGGGGGCACAGATACGCAGTATTTT.

The chain employs TRBV18 and TRBJ1-1, with D unclear. From germline, CDR1 is KGHSH and CDR2 LQKENI. Trimming pared 1 base from V and 0 bases from J, leaving 6 bases between. The CDR3 is 14 amino acids. The CDR3 is CASSPRRVNTEAFF. CDR3 bases: TGTGCCAGCTCACCACGGCGGGTGAACACTGAAGCTTTCTTT.

The CDR3 sequence is CASSPRAGHQATF. The CDR3 region has the DNA TGTGCCAGCAGCCCCCGCGCGGGGCACCAAGCAACCTTC. The rearrangement uses TRBV7-2 and TRBJ1-2; TRBD1 is a possible D gene (5 bases). CDR1 is SGHTA and CDR2 is FQGNSA in the germline V gene. Trimming took 5 bases from V and 14 from J, leaving 21 bases between them. This CDR3 has 13 amino acids.

The chain uses TRBV19 and TRBJ1-5; 8 positions agree with TRBD1. The trim removed 5 bases at V and 1 base at J, leaving 7 bases unmatched. The CDR3 has 16 residues. Germline CDR1 LNHDA, CDR2 SQIVND (reference sequence). This chain's CDR3 is CASSPRTGISNQPQHF. The CDR3, as DNA: TGTGCCAGTAGTCCCCGGACAGGGATCAGCAATCAGCCCCAGCATTTT.

V gene TRBV4-1 combines with J gene TRBJ2-6; D remains unclear. V dropped 0 bases and J dropped 3 bases, with 15 bases sitting between them. The CDR3 runs to 18 residues. Germline CDR1 reads MGHRA; CDR2 reads YSYEKL. The CDR3 DNA follows: TGCGCCAGCAGCCAAGAGGTCAGTTCGACGGGTGGGGCCAACGTCCTGACTTTC. Protein: CASSQEVSSTGGANVLTF.

In its sample, this clone was seen a few times. V usage is TRBV5-1 and J usage is TRBJ1-3; 8 bases align to TRBD1. The CDR3 is 15 amino acids. Germline V lookup: CDR1 SGHRS, CDR2 YFSETQ. V shed 7 bases, J shed 4 bases, and the junction held 10 bases outside the gene matches. DNA for the CDR3: TGCGCCAGCTCCGGACAGGGCGCGAGGGGAAACACCATATATTTT. This translates into CASSGQGARGNTIYF.

The chain combines TRBV7-2 with TRBJ1-1; TRBD1 matches at 7 bases. The germline V gene encodes CDR1 SGHTA and CDR2 FQGNSA. The CDR3 has 19 residues. J was trimmed by 5 bases and V by 6 bases; bases with no gene match: 24. CDR3 loop: CASSHPNFRDRRGWTEAFF. CDR3 nucleotides: TGTGCCAGCAGTCACCCAAATTTCCGGGACAGACGGGGGTGGACTGAAGCTTTCTTT.

CDR3 coding DNA: TGTGCCAGCAGCTTGGCCAGTCAGCGGGGGGCGGGAAACATTCAGTACTTC. The encoded protein is CASSLASQRGAGNIQYF. The V gene is TRBV5-4, the J gene TRBJ2-4, with 9 nucleotides matching TRBD2. The ends lost 0 bases at V and 6 bases at J; junction bases unmatched: 10. The germline V gene encodes CDR1 SGHNT and CDR2 YYREEE (reference sequence). The CDR3 runs to 17 residues.

The chain links TRBV21-1 to TRBJ2-7; TRBD2 was called by the table and not checked on the DNA. TRBV21-1 is deemed a pseudogene. The CDR3 has 14 amino acids. CDR3 nucleotide sequence: TGTGCCAGCAGCGCGCGGCCCCCCGGTGCCGAGCAGTACTTC. Amino acid sequence: CASSARPPGAEQYF.

This clone occurred once. This chain connects TRBV5-5 to TRBJ2-4; 8 bases agree with TRBD1. V gave up 2 bases and J gave up 0 bases; unmatched junction bases: 4. This CDR3 region has 16 residues. In germline, CDR1 is SGHKS, CDR2 YYEKEE (reference sequence). CDR3: CASSFRGPIAKNIQYF. CDR3 sequence (DNA): TGTGCCAGCAGCTTCAGGGGGCCAATAGCCAAAAACATTCAGTACTTC.

The chain links TRBV30 to TRBJ1-4, with 7 bases aligning to TRBD1. The CDR3 totals 13 residues. Germline lookup yields CDR1 GTSNPN and CDR2 SVGIG (reference sequence). V was pared by 4 bases and J by 7 bases, with 6 bases of the junction left unmatched. The CDR3 sequence: CAWNRGKSEKLFF. The CDR3, as DNA: TGTGCCTGGAACAGGGGCAAAAGTGAAAAACTGTTTTTT.

This sequence joins TRBV27 and TRBJ2-7; the D gene is possibly TRBD2 (6 bases). The CDR3 extends over 13 amino acids. The germline CDR1 and CDR2 sequences are MNHEY and SMNVEV (reference sequence). V lost 5 bases and J 5 bases, leaving 13 bases between the germline ends. The DNA of the CDR3 is TGTGCCAGCAGTGGGGAGGTCTCTGACGAGCAGTACTTC. Translation: CASSGEVSDEQYF.

V usage is TRBV19 and J usage is TRBJ2-1; D not certain. Germline loops: CDR1 LNHDA, CDR2 SQIVND (reference sequence). There are 11 residues in the CDR3. V lost 6 bases to trimming and J lost 7 bases, with 7 bases between them. Here the CDR3 reads CASRSRNEQFF. The CDR3 coding sequence is TGTGCCAGTAGATCCAGAAATGAGCAGTTCTTC. Together with reference TRBV19 and TRBJ2-1, the CDR3 gives the full variable domain: DGGITQSPKYLFRKEGQNVTLSCEQNLNHDAMYWYRQDPGQGLRLIYYSQIVNDFQKGDIAEGYSVSREKKESFPLTVTSAQKNPTAFYLCASRSRNEQFFGPGTRLTVL.

CDR3 bases: TGTGCCAGCAGGGGCCTTGGGACAGGGTACAATCAGCCCCAGCATTTT. Protein sequence: CASRGLGTGYNQPQHF. This chain joins TRBV27 and TRBJ1-5; 9 positions agree with TRBD1. The CDR3 consists of 16 residues. Trimming removed 6 bases from V and 3 bases from J; junction bases left unmatched: 9. Germline V gene sequence: CDR1 MNHEY, CDR2 SMNVEV (reference sequence).

CDR3 in DNA: TGTGCCAGCAGCTTACGAACAGGGACTGAAGCTTTCTTT. Translation gives CASSLRTGTEAFF. The chain carries TRBV7-9 and TRBJ1-1; TRBD1 is a possible D gene (6 bases). The CDR3 extends over 13 amino acids. Trimming took 2 bases from V and 5 from J, leaving 9 bases between them. Looked up from germline, CDR1 is SEHNR and CDR2 is FQNEAQ (reference sequence).

This chain links TRBV7-9 with TRBJ1-1, with 7 bases matching TRBD1. The CDR3 is 14 residues long. V lost 3 bases and J lost 4; bases outside the gene matches: 5. CDR1 and CDR2 (germline): SEHNR, FQNEAQ (reference sequence). The CDR3 nucleotides read TGTGCCAGCAGCTTTTCCTCAGGGGGCACTGAAGCTTTCTTT. It translates to CASSFSSGGTEAFF.

This chain uses TRBV5-1 with TRBJ1-2; 9 bases are shared with TRBD1. V shed 3 bases and J 1 base; nucleotides not matched to a gene: 7. Germline CDR1 is SGHRS and CDR2 is YFSETQ. This CDR3 comprises 16 residues. The CDR3 DNA sequence: TGCGCCAGCAGCTCGCATCCGGGACAGGGTAACTATGGCTACACCTTC. Its translation is CASSSHPGQGNYGYTF. Full variable domain (remainder filled in from reference TRBV5-1 and TRBJ1-2): KAGVTQTPRYLIKTRGQQVTLSCSPISGHRSVSWYQQTPGQGLQFLFEYFSETQRNKGNFPGRFSGRQFSNSRSEMNVSTLELGDSALYLCASSSHPGQGNYGYTFGSGTRLTVV.